The clone carrying this T cell receptor beta chain was counted a few times. A single base separates this from a much larger clone, so it may be a read error. Trimming pared 2 bases from V and 3 bases from J, leaving 1 base between. Germline V gives CDR1 MNHNY, CDR2 SVGAGI (reference sequence). This CDR3 comprises 11 residues. cDNA was made from 400 to 500 ng RNA using alpha and beta constant primers. Separate chain-specific third strand synthesis with multiplexing indices produced the alpha and beta libraries. TCRdb re-called the 5' RACE reads with MiXCR, one entry per CDR3 protein. The sample lists around 26,000 distinct CDR3 sequences, about 9% occurring once. This sample was included in a study of HIV-infected patients and healthy controls. All unsorted peripheral T cells were captured because whole blood was used without fractionation.

This TCR came from an adult in good health. Material for sequencing was blood. The chain couples TRBV6-6 to TRBJ1-2; D unresolved. The CDR3 loop reads CASSYHYGYTF. CDR3 nucleotide sequence: TGTGCCAGCAGTTACCACTATGGCTACACCTTC.